These 17 T cell receptor beta chains originate from one sample sequenced in a study of Ad26.COV2.S vaccination and SARS-CoV-2 variants. The method was immunoSEQ multiplex PCR; TCRdb's version includes in-frame clones alone and lacks a portion of them. The sample records 200,000 to 300,000 clones, approximately 88% being singletons. Treatment defined: some 20 received Ad26.COV2.S at low or high dose, single or two shots; several received placebo; per-sample allocation not given. Day 63 after the first vaccine or placebo injection was the time point for sampling. The specimen was peripheral blood, collected in a trial of Ad26.COV2.S vaccine versus placebo. Source of these receptors: a person between 18 and 59 years old who received the Ad26.COV2.S COVID-19 vaccine or a placebo.

The chain is built from TRBV25-1 and TRBJ2-1; TRBD1 or TRBD2 may be the D gene (6 bases each). Germline CDR1 and CDR2: MGHDK and SYGVNS. The length of the CDR3 is 14 residues. V was pared by 8 bases and J by 4 bases, with 15 bases between. As DNA, the CDR3 is TGTGCCAGCGAGTACGGGGGCGCGTACAATGAGCAGTTCTTC. It specifies CASEYGGAYNEQFF.

The genes are TRBV18 and TRBJ2-7, with TRBD1 matching over 10 bases. J gave up 3 bases and V 0 bases, and 11 bases lay outside the gene matches. Germline V lookup: CDR1 KGHSH, CDR2 LQKENI. The CDR3 runs 18 residues. The CDR3 loop is CASSPPPYVDRGLYEQYF. CDR3 coding DNA: TGTGCCAGCTCACCACCTCCCTACGTAGACAGGGGGCTCTACGAGCAGTACTTC. The full variable domain, with the rest looked up from reference TRBV18 and TRBJ2-7, is NAGVMQNPRHLVRRRGQEARLRCSPMKGHSHVYWYRQLPEEGLKFMVYLQKENIIDESGMPKERFSAEFPKEGPSILRIQQVVRGDSAAYFCASSPPPYVDRGLYEQYFGPGTRLTVT.

This clone appeared a single time. The chain joins TRBV5-8 to TRBJ1-5; D not certain. Germline CDR1 reads SGHTS; CDR2 reads YDEGEE. Trimming stripped 2 bases from V and 3 bases from J, with 18 bases between. The CDR3 has 17 residues. The CDR3 reads CASSLSRTALDNQPQHF. The CDR3 nucleotides read TGTGCCAGCAGCTTATCTAGGACGGCTTTAGACAATCAGCCCCAGCATTTT.

The chain links TRBV7-2 to TRBJ1-2, with TRBD1 as a possible D gene (5 bases). This CDR3 is 15 amino acids long. Trimming shortened V by 3 bases and J by 4 bases, and 15 bases separated the two germline ends. Germline CDR1 SGHTA, CDR2 FQGNSA. The DNA for the CDR3 is TGTGCCAGCAGCTTTTCGGGACCCGGGGGCTATGGCTACACCTTC. This sequence encodes CASSFSGPGGYGYTF.

V is TRBV6-5 and J is TRBJ2-3; D perhaps matches TRBD2 (5 bases). The CDR3 is made up of 14 amino acids. Per the germline V gene, CDR1 is MNHEY and CDR2 is SVGAGI. V was shortened by 4 bases and J by 5 bases, with 13 bases between the two germline ends. The CDR3 spells CASSSGIRRDTQYF. CDR3 DNA: TGTGCCAGCAGTTCCGGGATCCGGAGAGATACGCAGTATTTT.

V gene TRBV29-1 combines with J gene TRBJ2-3; 9 nucleotides align to TRBD1. This CDR3 region has 14 residues. Germline V gives CDR1 SQVTM, CDR2 ANQGSEA. V was pared by 3 bases and J by 2 bases, with 3 bases of the junction left unmatched. The CDR3 region has the DNA TGCAGCGTTGAGGGACAGGGAGTCACAGATACGCAGTATTTT. This translates into CSVEGQGVTDTQYF.

This clone was detected only once. The V gene is TRBV13, the J gene TRBJ2-7, with a weak D call TRBD2 (5 bases). Trimming stripped 2 bases from V and 6 bases from J, with 8 bases between. The CDR3 is 12 residues long. Germline V gives CDR1 PRHDT, CDR2 FYEKMQ (reference sequence). The CDR3 spells CASSLNGGEQYV. CDR3 bases: TGTGCCAGCAGCTTAAACGGAGGCGAGCAGTACGTC.

This rearrangement joins TRBV5-1 to TRBJ2-6; D is unresolved. The CDR3 is 16 residues long. V was shortened by 0 bases and J by 3 bases, with 10 bases between the two germline ends. CDR1 SGHRS and CDR2 YFSETQ come from the germline V gene. CDR3 region: CASSLDLLGGANVLTF. The DNA of the CDR3 is TGCGCCAGCAGCTTGGACCTACTGGGTGGGGCCAACGTCCTGACTTTC.

Comment on this clone: The same CDR3 can be traced to other DNA sequences in this sample. The V call is TRBV5-1, the J call TRBJ2-5; tentatively, D is TRBD2 (6 bases). The length of the CDR3 is 13 residues. Trimming shortened V by 4 bases and J by 1 base, and 8 bases separated the two germline ends. Germline CDR1 and CDR2: SGHRS and YFSETQ. CDR3 sequence: CASSPGSQETQYF. Here the CDR3 DNA reads TGCGCCAGCAGCCCCGGGAGCCAAGAGACCCAGTACTTC.

The V call is TRBV6-5, the J call TRBJ2-1; TRBD2 matches at 7 bases. The germline gives CDR1 MNHEY, CDR2 SVGAGI. J gave up 7 bases and V 2 bases, and 5 bases lay outside the gene matches. There are 14 residues in the CDR3. The CDR3 nucleotides read TGTGCCAGCAGTTACGGCGGGGGATATAATGAGCAGTTCTTC. It is translated as CASSYGGGYNEQFF.

The chain couples TRBV5-1 to TRBJ2-7; D is perhaps TRBD2 (7 bases). The germline V gene has CDR1 SGHRS and CDR2 YFSETQ. The length of the CDR3 is 15 residues. Between the trimmed V and J ends, which lost 4 bases and 2 bases, there was a span of 16 bases. CDR3 region: CASSVMSGGAYEQYV. The DNA of the CDR3 is TGCGCCAGCAGCGTAATGTCGGGGGGCGCCTACGAGCAGTACGTC.

This clone was picked up one time. The chain has TRBV12-5 and TRBJ2-1, with TRBD1 identical over 9 bases. The length of the CDR3 is 17 residues. CDR1 and CDR2 (germline): LGHNT, FRNRAP. Unmatched junction bases numbered 17, after V lost 6 bases and J lost 8 bases. The CDR3 loop is CASGHSLRDRVRDEQFF. The CDR3 DNA reads TGTGCTAGTGGGCACTCCCTCCGGGACAGGGTCAGGGATGAGCAGTTCTTC.

The rearrangement joins TRBV3-1 (or the pseudogene TRBV3-2) to TRBJ1-6; maybe TRBD1 (5 bases). This CDR3 has 18 amino acids. Trimming pared 4 bases from V and 2 bases from J, leaving 18 bases between. The germline V gene has CDR1 LGHDT and CDR2 YNNKEL (reference sequence). The CDR3 DNA reads TGTGCCAGCAGCCTGTTTGCTCGGACGGGGGCCTATAATTCACCCCTCCACTTT. Translated, it gives CASSLFARTGAYNSPLHF.

V gene TRBV25-1 combines with J gene TRBJ2-3, with D perhaps TRBD2 (6 bases). V lost 6 bases to trimming and J lost 2 bases, with 6 bases between them. The CDR3 is 12 residues long. Germline loops: CDR1 MGHDK, CDR2 SYGVNS. The CDR3 sequence is CASRGLTDTQYF. CDR3 nucleotides: TGTGCCAGCAGGGGACTCACAGATACGCAGTATTTT.

The V gene is TRBV9, the J gene TRBJ2-3; D possibly matches TRBD1 or TRBD2 (5 bases each). Germline lookup yields CDR1 SGDLS and CDR2 YYNGEE. The CDR3 contains 13 residues. V shed 0 bases and J shed 4 bases, with 6 bases lying between them. CDR3 in amino acids: CASSVGGSDTQYF. The DNA of the CDR3 is TGTGCCAGCAGCGTAGGGGGGTCAGATACGCAGTATTTT.

This rearrangement joins TRBV30 to TRBJ2-1; 10 bases map to TRBD2. Per the germline V gene, CDR1 is GTSNPN and CDR2 is SVGIG (reference sequence). The CDR3 loop spans 15 amino acids. V lost 6 bases to trimming and J lost 6 bases; unmatched junction nucleotides: 11. CDR3 nucleotides: TGTGCCTGCTGGGGGGTCCGACTAGCGGGCAATGAGCAGTTCTTC. It specifies CACWGVRLAGNEQFF.

This clone came up a few times. The V gene is TRBV2, the J gene TRBJ1-5, with TRBD1 matching over 9 bases. Germline V CDR1 and CDR2: SNHLY, FYNNEI. The V segment lost 4 bases and the J segment 5 bases; nucleotides outside the gene matches: 3. The CDR3 is 14 residues long. The CDR3 bases are TGTGCCAGCAGTGCTACAGGGGGCTATCAGCCCCAGCATTTT. This codes for CASSATGGYQPQHF.